The TCR beta chain described here comes from a study of cytomegalovirus exposure and HLA in healthy donors. General study points: When a later analysis was performed, an Asian-associated ancestry cluster reportedly had fewer N-insertions than the approximately 700-donor mean. TCR beta V segments were, for the most part, productive about 87% or about 30% of the time in an earlier analysis. Researchers catalogued approximately 160 TCR beta chains as cytomegalovirus-associated.

Germline CDR1 and CDR2: LGHNA and YNFKEQ. V lost 0 bases and J lost 2, with 11 bases in between. This CDR3 has 16 residues. On this clone: The antigen is unknown.

In the PCR, 60 Vbeta and 13 Jbeta primers were used. Assay: immunoSEQ multiplex PCR; the TCRdb copy retains only in-frame clones and omits some. This sample's table reports 68,000 or so clones. Sequenced input: PBMCs. This chain uses TRBV4-2 with TRBJ1-3; D ambiguous. The receptor was isolated from a boy younger than 18 in good health and CMV-seronegative. The DNA of the CDR3 is TGTGCCAGCAGCCAAGATTATAGAACCACTGGAAACACCATATATTTT. It yields the protein CASSQDYRTTGNTIYF.